What follows is one T cell receptor beta chain and its context. The antigen is unknown. The germline CDR1 and CDR2 sequences are SGHVS and FQNEAQ. The CDR3 totals 15 residues. V lost 5 bases to trimming and J lost 0 bases, with 12 bases between them. This sample was taken from a study of OX40 agonist ivuxolimab in advanced cancers. Broader study findings: Dosing at 0.1 to 3.0 mg/kg was accompanied by clonal expansion of CD4+ and CD8+ blood T cells by week 6.

The repertoire was sequenced with immunoSEQ multiplex PCR; TCRdb's copy has only in-frame clones and lacks some. The sample lists about 36,000 clones, 65% to 85% occurring once. This chain connects TRBV7-8 to TRBJ2-3; TRBD2 is a possible D gene (6 bases). Sample: CD4+ or CD8+ T cells sorted from blood, taken in a trial of the OX40 agonist ivuxolimab. The receptor's source is an adult with an advanced solid tumor such as melanoma, head and neck, liver or kidney cancer. Here the CDR3 DNA reads TGTGCCAGCAGCCCAACCGGGACTAGCACAGATACGCAGTATTTT. As protein: CASSPTGTSTDTQYF.